This TCR beta chain came from a study of vaccination effects on CD4 cells after COVID-19. Study as a whole: At 16 days and at one week before vaccination, samples were given by two convalescent patients.

The sample holds a few counts of this clone. Its antigen is unidentified. TCRdb's copy holds only in-frame clones and misses some; the assay was immunoSEQ multiplex PCR. Found here are about 34,000 clones, roughly 73% of them singletons; the top ten hold about 33%. Losses at the gene ends were 0 bases for V and 1 base for J; bases not matched to a gene: 4. Germline V CDR1 and CDR2: KGHDR, SFDVKD. CDR3 length: 16 residues. Expansion of antigen-specific CD4+ T cells with viral peptide pools was carried out by the ViraFEST assay before sequencing. The authors isolated CD4+ T cells after 10 days of culture. PCR showed that the person got SARS-CoV-2 infection at some point between March and December 2020. After about 2 million PBMC were placed in each well, they were cultured with 10 IU/ml IL-2 and roughly 10 ug/ml peptides. Days 3 and 7 saw half the medium replaced with IL-2 medium.

This TCR derives from a human donor who had a prior SARS-CoV-2 infection. V usage is TRBV24-1 and J usage is TRBJ2-5; TRBD2 matches at 7 bases. Sequencing was performed on CD4+ T cells from PBMCs cultured with a peptide pool, taken before COVID-19 vaccination. CDR3 coding DNA: TGTGCCACCAGTGATTTGCTAGGGAGGGGCCAAGAGACCCAGTACTTC. It yields the protein CATSDLLGRGQETQYF.